These 27 T cell receptor beta chains were sequenced from one sample in a study of blood T cell repertoires in COVID-19. The table came from immunoSEQ multiplex PCR; TCRdb's copy has only in-frame clones and leaves some out. The data contain some 150,000 clones, 84% of them singletons. The sequenced material came from peripheral blood. Receptor source: a woman between 45 and 65 years old with acute or convalescent COVID-19.

The chain links TRBV20-1 to TRBJ2-2, with 8 bases lining up with TRBD2. V lost 3 bases, J lost 8 bases, and 8 bases stayed unmatched. Germline-derived CDR1 and CDR2 are DFQATT and SNEGSKA (reference sequence). The CDR3 has 14 residues. In nucleotides, the CDR3 is TGCAGTGCTAGTTCCAGCGGGAGTTTAGGGGAGCTGTTTTTT. Its protein is CSASSSGSLGELFF.

The chain joins TRBV4-3 to TRBJ1-3; tentatively, D is TRBD1 (6 bases). V lost 4 bases, J lost 3 bases, and 10 bases lay in between. The CDR3 has 14 residues. Germline V gene sequence: CDR1 LGHNA, CDR2 YSLEER. CDR3 DNA: TGCGCCAGCAGCCTACAGGGTAATGGAAACACCATATATTTT. Protein: CASSLQGNGNTIYF.

This clone was found once. The genes are TRBV6-5 and TRBJ2-7, with 13 positions matching TRBD2. The CDR3 is 13 residues long. V lost 7 bases, J lost 7 bases, and 4 bases stayed unmatched. Germline values: CDR1 MNHEY, CDR2 SVGAGI. CDR3 sequence reads: CASTQLAGGEQYF. The CDR3 region has the DNA TGTGCCAGCACCCAACTAGCGGGGGGGGAGCAGTACTTC.

The rearrangement joins TRBV5-1 to TRBJ1-4; 7 bases fit TRBD1. Per the germline V gene, CDR1 is SGHRS and CDR2 is YFSETQ. V lost 0 bases to trimming and J lost 0 bases; unmatched junction nucleotides: 2. The CDR3 runs 16 residues. CDR3 nucleotides: TGCGCCAGCAGCTTGGGCACAGGGGCAACTAATGAAAAACTGTTTTTT. It translates to CASSLGTGATNEKLFF.

The V gene is TRBV2, the J gene TRBJ2-1, with 8 nucleotides matching TRBD2. CDR3 length: 15 residues. The V gene end was trimmed by 8 bases and the J gene end by 0 bases; junction bases not matched to a gene: 6. Per germline, CDR1 SNHLY and CDR2 FYNNEI. The CDR3 bases are TGTGCCAGCGCCCGGAGCGGGGGCTCCTACAATGAGCAGTTCTTC. This sequence encodes CASARSGGSYNEQFF.

J is TRBJ1-2 and V is TRBV6-2 or TRBV6-3; the D gene is possibly TRBD1 (5 bases). V lost 2 bases and J lost 6, with 13 bases in between. The CDR3 sequence is 14 residues long. The germline gives CDR1 MNHEY, CDR2 SVGEGT. In DNA form, the CDR3 reads TGTGCCAGCAGTTACCGGACATTACCAGATGGCTACACCTTC. Amino acid sequence: CASSYRTLPDGYTF.

The chain combines TRBV5-1 with TRBJ2-1; the D gene is possibly TRBD2 (6 bases). CDR1 SGHRS and CDR2 YFSETQ come from the germline V gene. V lost 0 bases, J lost 0 bases, and 16 bases lay in between. The CDR3 runs 18 residues. CDR3 protein: CASSLVLAALSSYNEQFF. Written as DNA, the CDR3 is TGCGCCAGCAGCTTGGTATTAGCGGCCCTGAGCTCCTACAATGAGCAGTTCTTC.

V usage is TRBV25-1 and J usage is TRBJ2-1, with 7 bases matching TRBD2. This CDR3 has 12 residues. Germline loops: CDR1 MGHDK, CDR2 SYGVNS. J lost 8 bases, V lost 3 bases, and 1 base had no gene match. The CDR3 DNA sequence: TGTGCCAGCAGTGAGGGAGGGTATGAGCAGTTCTTC. Protein: CASSEGGYEQFF. Combining the CDR3 with reference TRBV25-1 and TRBJ2-1 gives the whole variable domain EADIYQTPRYLVIGTGKKITLECSQTMGHDKMYWYQQDPGMELHLIHYSYGVNSTEKGDLSSESTVSRIRTEHFPLTLESARPSHTSQYLCASSEGGYEQFFGPGTRLTVL.

The chain combines TRBV7-2 with TRBJ1-5; D is perhaps TRBD1 (6 bases). The CDR3 consists of 13 residues. CDR1 and CDR2 (germline): SGHTA, FQGNSA. Trimming left V 1 base short and J 6 bases short, with 7 bases between. The CDR3 DNA is TGTGCCAGCAGCTTAGGCAGGGGTCAGCCCCAGCATTTT. Its translation is CASSLGRGQPQHF. The entire variable domain, with the rest obtained from reference TRBV7-2 and TRBJ1-5, is as follows: GAGVSQSPSNKVTEKGKDVELRCDPISGHTALYWYRQSLGQGLEFLIYFQGNSAPDKSGLPSDRFSAERTGGSVSTLTIQRTQQEDSAVYLCASSLGRGQPQHFGDGTRLSIL.

This chain connects TRBV11-2 to TRBJ2-3; a weak D match, TRBD1 (6 bases). V shed 6 bases and J shed 12 bases, with 16 bases lying between them. The germline V gene has CDR1 SGHAT and CDR2 FQNNGV. This CDR3 is 12 amino acids long. This CDR3 reads CASRTQGIDQYF. CDR3 nucleotide sequence: TGTGCCAGCAGAACACAGGGCATTGACCAGTATTTT.

V gene TRBV7-9 combines with J gene TRBJ2-3; D remains unclear. Germline values: CDR1 SEHNR, CDR2 FQNEAQ (reference sequence). There are 13 residues in the CDR3. Trimming cost V 5 bases and J 0 bases, with 6 bases left between them. The CDR3 is CASSQYSTDTQYF. Here the CDR3 DNA reads TGTGCCAGCAGCCAGTATAGCACAGATACGCAGTATTTT.

V gene TRBV7-6 combines with J gene TRBJ1-6; a weak D match, TRBD1 (6 bases). V was clipped by 5 bases and J by 9 bases, with 11 bases between them. This CDR3 has 13 residues. Germline assignment: CDR1 SGHVS and CDR2 FNYEAQ. CDR3 sequence reads: CASSRTASSPLHF. The CDR3 DNA reads TGTGCCAGCAGCCGGACAGCAAGTTCACCCCTCCACTTT.

In its sample, this clone was seen a few times. This rearrangement joins TRBV13 to TRBJ2-7; D is uncertain. CDR1 is PRHDT, CDR2 FYEKMQ, per germline (reference sequence). This CDR3 region has 14 residues. The germline V and J ends were trimmed by 7 bases and 2 bases, with 15 bases remaining between them. The DNA of the CDR3 is TGTGCCAGCAAGTTGGGCTTTAACCCCTACGAGCAGTACTTC. Translation gives CASKLGFNPYEQYF.

CDR3 nucleotide sequence: TGTGCCATCAGTACAGGAGCACGCGAGCAGTACTTC. As protein: CAISTGAREQYF. The chain couples TRBV10-3 to TRBJ2-7; D is perhaps TRBD1 (5 bases). The CDR3 covers 12 residues. The V and J ends lost 5 bases and 6 bases respectively, with 11 bases between them. Germline CDR1 and CDR2: ENHRY and SYGVKD.

The chain combines TRBV5-1 with TRBJ2-3, with a tentative D call TRBD2 (5 bases). V was pared by 4 bases and J by 1 base, with 10 bases between. The CDR3 runs 14 residues. From germline, CDR1 is SGHRS and CDR2 YFSETQ. CDR3 region: CASSIASRTDTQYF. The CDR3, as DNA: TGCGCCAGCAGCATAGCGAGCCGCACAGATACGCAGTATTTT. The whole variable domain, remainder taken from reference TRBV5-1 and TRBJ2-3, is KAGVTQTPRYLIKTRGQQVTLSCSPISGHRSVSWYQQTPGQGLQFLFEYFSETQRNKGNFPGRFSGRQFSNSRSEMNVSTLELGDSALYLCASSIASRTDTQYFGPGTRLTVL.

The rearrangement joins TRBV28 to TRBJ1-2; D is unclear. V was cut by 2 bases and J by 0 bases, with 4 bases left in between. The CDR3 runs 13 residues. Germline loops: CDR1 MDHEN, CDR2 SYDVKM. Written as DNA, the CDR3 is TGTGCCAGCAGTTTAACAGCTAACTATGGCTACACCTTC. Protein sequence: CASSLTANYGYTF.

V and J are TRBV30 and TRBJ1-3; weak D call: TRBD1 (6 bases). The germline V gene has CDR1 GTSNPN and CDR2 SVGIG (reference sequence). V was pared by 1 base and J by 4 bases, with 17 bases between. There are 16 residues in the CDR3. The CDR3 protein is CAWSAPFDGGGNTIYF. As DNA, the CDR3 is TGTGCCTGGAGTGCCCCTTTTGATGGGGGCGGAAACACCATATATTTT.

The CDR3 nucleotides are TGCGCCAGCAGCTTGGGGGGGCGAGCCGCCTACAATGAGCAGTTCTTC. The encoded protein is CASSLGGRAAYNEQFF. The rearrangement uses TRBV5-1 and TRBJ2-1; D possibly corresponds to TRBD1 (6 bases). Germline V gene data show CDR1 as SGHRS and CDR2 as YFSETQ. The CDR3 totals 16 residues. With 0 bases removed from V and 2 bases from J, the gap between germline ends came to 12 bases.

The rearrangement links TRBV9 to TRBJ2-5; the D gene is possibly TRBD2 (6 bases). V shed 2 bases and J shed 5 bases, with 10 bases lying between them. This CDR3 has 13 amino acids. CDR1 and CDR2 (germline): SGDLS, YYNGEE. CDR3 in amino acids: CASSVGGDETQYF. Here the CDR3 DNA reads TGTGCCAGCAGCGTGGGGGGTGATGAGACCCAGTACTTC.

This clone was observed a few times. V is TRBV28 and J is TRBJ1-6; tentatively, D is TRBD1 (6 bases). The CDR3 consists of 16 residues. Germline CDR1 and CDR2: MDHEN and SYDVKM. V lost 6 bases to trimming and J lost 8 bases, with 20 bases between them. The CDR3 is CASSLLTGLGDSPLHF. In DNA form, the CDR3 reads TGTGCCAGCAGCCTTCTTACAGGGCTGGGGGATTCACCCCTCCACTTT.

This chain connects TRBV12-3 or TRBV12-4 to TRBJ2-3; D remains ambiguous. The CDR3 runs to 11 residues. With 4 bases removed from V and 7 bases from J, the gap between germline ends came to 6 bases. The CDR3 region is CASSSPNTQYF. As DNA, the CDR3 is TGTGCCAGCAGTTCCCCTAATACGCAGTATTTT.

This chain's CDR3 is CAILAGGSKGTQYF. DNA for the CDR3: TGTGCCATCCTAGCGGGAGGGAGTAAGGGTACGCAGTATTTT. This sequence joins TRBV10-3 and TRBJ2-3; 12 nucleotides align to TRBD2. Germline CDR1 and CDR2: ENHRY and SYGVKD. The CDR3 is 14 amino acids. V lost 8 bases, J lost 8 bases, and 8 bases stayed unmatched.

This clone has a single count. The chain is built from TRBV9 and TRBJ1-6; D might be TRBD1 (6 bases). V dropped 3 bases and J dropped 8 bases, with 18 bases sitting between them. CDR3 length: 16 amino acids. From germline, CDR1 is SGDLS and CDR2 YYNGEE. CDR3 region: CASSELSQGRYSPLHF. The CDR3 DNA is TGTGCCAGCAGCGAACTCTCACAGGGACGTTATTCACCCCTCCACTTT.

This clone was recorded only once. This sequence joins TRBV4-2 and TRBJ1-5; D is unclear. Germline values: CDR1 LGHNA, CDR2 YNFKEQ. Trimming cost V 2 bases and J 3 bases, with 11 bases left between them. This CDR3 is built from 15 residues. The CDR3 loop is CASSQSGGVNQPQHF. The CDR3 DNA reads as TGTGCCAGCAGCCAATCTGGTGGAGTCAATCAGCCCCAGCATTTT.

The V gene is TRBV5-1, the J gene TRBJ1-1, with 10 bases lining up with TRBD1. Trimming removed 3 bases from V and 0 bases from J; junction bases left unmatched: 8. Germline V gene sequence: CDR1 SGHRS, CDR2 YFSETQ. The CDR3 loop spans 17 amino acids. The CDR3 sequence is CASSSGQGNSMNTEAFF. CDR3 bases: TGCGCCAGCAGCTCGGGACAGGGGAACAGTATGAACACTGAAGCTTTCTTT.

V usage is TRBV23-1 and J usage is TRBJ1-5; TRBD1 might be the D (6 bases). TRBV23-1 is identified as an open reading frame with a role that is uncertain. V lost 6 bases to trimming and J lost 6 bases, with 15 bases between them. The CDR3 is 14 residues long. The CDR3, as DNA: TGCGCCAGCAGGGACAGTGGCATTGTTCAGCCCCAGCATTTT. This codes for CASRDSGIVQPQHF.

This clone has only one observation. The gene calls are TRBV2 and TRBJ2-7; 7 nucleotides align to TRBD1. CDR3 length equals 13 residues. V lost 5 bases, J lost 5 bases, and 6 bases stayed unmatched. The germline gives CDR1 SNHLY, CDR2 FYNNEI. For the CDR3, the DNA is TGTGCCAGCAGTATCGACAGGGAGCACGAGCAGTACTTC. Translation gives CASSIDREHEQYF.